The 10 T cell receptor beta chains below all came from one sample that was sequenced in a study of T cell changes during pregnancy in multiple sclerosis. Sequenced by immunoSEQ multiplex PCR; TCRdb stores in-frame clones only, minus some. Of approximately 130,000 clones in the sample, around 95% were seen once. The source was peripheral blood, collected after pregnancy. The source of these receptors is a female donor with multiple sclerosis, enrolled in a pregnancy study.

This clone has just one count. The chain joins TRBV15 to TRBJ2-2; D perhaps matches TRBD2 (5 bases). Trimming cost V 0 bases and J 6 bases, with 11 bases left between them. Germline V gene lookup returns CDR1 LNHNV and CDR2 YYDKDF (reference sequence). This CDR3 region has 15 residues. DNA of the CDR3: TGTGCCACCAGCAGAGACAGAGGACTCTCCGGGGAGCTGTTTTTT. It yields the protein CATSRDRGLSGELFF.

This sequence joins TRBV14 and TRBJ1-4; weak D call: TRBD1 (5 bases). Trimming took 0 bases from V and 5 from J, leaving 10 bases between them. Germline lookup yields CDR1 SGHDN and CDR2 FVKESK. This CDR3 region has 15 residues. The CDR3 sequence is CASSQDGGLNEKLFF. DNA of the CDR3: TGTGCCAGCAGCCAAGATGGGGGACTGAATGAAAAACTGTTTTTT.

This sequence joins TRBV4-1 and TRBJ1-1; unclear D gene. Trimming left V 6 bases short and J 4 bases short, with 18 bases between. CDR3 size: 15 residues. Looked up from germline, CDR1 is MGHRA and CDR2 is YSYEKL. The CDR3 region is CASSLIPRSATEAFF. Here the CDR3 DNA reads TGCGCCAGCAGTCTTATCCCCAGGTCCGCCACTGAAGCTTTCTTT.

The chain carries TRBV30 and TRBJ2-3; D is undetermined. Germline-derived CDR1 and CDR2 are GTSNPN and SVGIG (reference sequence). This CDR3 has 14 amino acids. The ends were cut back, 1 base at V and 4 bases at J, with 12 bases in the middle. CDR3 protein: CAWSEFYGSDTQYF. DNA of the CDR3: TGTGCCTGGAGTGAATTTTACGGGTCAGATACGCAGTATTTT. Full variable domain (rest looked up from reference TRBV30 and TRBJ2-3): SQTIHQWPATLVQPVGSPLSLECTVEGTSNPNLYWYRQAAGRGLQLLFYSVGIGQISSEVPQNLSASRPQDRQFILSSKKLLLSDSGFYLCAWSEFYGSDTQYFGPGTRLTVL.

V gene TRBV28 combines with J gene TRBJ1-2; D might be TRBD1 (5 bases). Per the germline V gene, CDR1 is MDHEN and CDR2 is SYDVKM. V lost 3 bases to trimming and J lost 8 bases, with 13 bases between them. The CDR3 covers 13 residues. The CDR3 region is CASSFHGQFGYTF. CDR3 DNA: TGTGCCAGCAGTTTTCACGGACAATTCGGCTACACCTTC.

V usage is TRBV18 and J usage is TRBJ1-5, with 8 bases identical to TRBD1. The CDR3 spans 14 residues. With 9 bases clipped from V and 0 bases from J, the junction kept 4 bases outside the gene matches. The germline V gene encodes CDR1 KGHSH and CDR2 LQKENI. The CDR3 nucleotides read TGTGCCAGTTGGACAGGGAATAGCAATCAGCCCCAGCATTTT. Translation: CASWTGNSNQPQHF.

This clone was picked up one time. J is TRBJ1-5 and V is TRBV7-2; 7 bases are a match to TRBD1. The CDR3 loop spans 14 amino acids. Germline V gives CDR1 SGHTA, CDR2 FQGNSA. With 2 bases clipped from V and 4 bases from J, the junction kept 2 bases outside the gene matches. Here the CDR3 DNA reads TGTGCCAGCAGCTTACAGGGGGGAAATCAGCCCCAGCATTTT. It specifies CASSLQGGNQPQHF.

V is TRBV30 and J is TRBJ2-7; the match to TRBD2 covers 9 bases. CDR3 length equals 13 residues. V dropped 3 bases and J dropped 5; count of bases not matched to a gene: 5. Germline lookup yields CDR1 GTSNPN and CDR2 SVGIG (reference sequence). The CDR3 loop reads CAWSSSGKNEQYF. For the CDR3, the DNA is TGTGCCTGGAGCTCTAGCGGGAAAAACGAGCAGTACTTC.

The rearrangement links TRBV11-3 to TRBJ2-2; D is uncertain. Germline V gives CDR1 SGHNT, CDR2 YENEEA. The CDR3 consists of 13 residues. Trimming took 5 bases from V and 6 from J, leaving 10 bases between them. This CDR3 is CASSKTQAGELFF. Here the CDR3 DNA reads TGTGCCAGCAGCAAAACTCAAGCCGGGGAGCTGTTTTTT.

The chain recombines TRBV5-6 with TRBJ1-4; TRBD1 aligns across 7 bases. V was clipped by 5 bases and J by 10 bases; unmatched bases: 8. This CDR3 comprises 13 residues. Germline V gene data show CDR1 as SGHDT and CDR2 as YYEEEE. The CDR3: CASRADRLGKLFF. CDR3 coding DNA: TGTGCCAGCAGGGCGGACAGGCTCGGAAAACTGTTTTTT.